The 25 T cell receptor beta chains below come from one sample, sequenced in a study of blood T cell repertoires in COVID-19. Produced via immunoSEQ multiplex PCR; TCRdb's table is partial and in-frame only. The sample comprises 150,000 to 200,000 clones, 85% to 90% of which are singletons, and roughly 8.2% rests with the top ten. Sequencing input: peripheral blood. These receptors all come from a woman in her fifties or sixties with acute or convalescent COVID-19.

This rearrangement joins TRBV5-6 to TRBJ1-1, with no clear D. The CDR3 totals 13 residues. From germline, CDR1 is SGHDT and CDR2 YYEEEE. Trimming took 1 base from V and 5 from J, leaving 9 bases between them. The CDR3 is CASSLLWRTEAFF. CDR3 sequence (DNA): TGTGCCAGCAGCTTGCTATGGAGAACTGAAGCTTTCTTT. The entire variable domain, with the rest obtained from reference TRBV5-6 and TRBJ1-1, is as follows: DAGVTQSPTHLIKTRGQQVTLRCSPKSGHDTVSWYQQALGQGPQFIFQYYEEEERQRGNFPDRFSGHQFPNYSSELNVNALLLGDSALYLCASSLLWRTEAFFGQGTRLTVV.

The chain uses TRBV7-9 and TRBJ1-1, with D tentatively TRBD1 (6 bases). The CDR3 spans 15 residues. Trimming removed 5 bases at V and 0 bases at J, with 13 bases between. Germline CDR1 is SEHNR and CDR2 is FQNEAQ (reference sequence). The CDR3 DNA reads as TGTGCCAGCAGCCAAAGACAGGCGATGAACACTGAAGCTTTCTTT. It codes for CASSQRQAMNTEAFF.

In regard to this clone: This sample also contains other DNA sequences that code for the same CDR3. CDR3 sequence reads: CSARDSYEQYF. In DNA form, the CDR3 reads TGCAGTGCTAGAGACAGCTACGAGCAGTACTTC. The V gene is TRBV20-1, the J gene TRBJ2-7; D is undetermined. The CDR3 runs 11 residues. The V and J ends lost 0 bases and 3 bases respectively, with 3 bases between them. Germline CDR1 DFQATT, CDR2 SNEGSKA (reference sequence).

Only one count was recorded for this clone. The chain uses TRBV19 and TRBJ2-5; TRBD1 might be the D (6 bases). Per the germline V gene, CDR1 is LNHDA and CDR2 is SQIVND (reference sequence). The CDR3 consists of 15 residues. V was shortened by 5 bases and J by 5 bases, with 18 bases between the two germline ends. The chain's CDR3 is CASSSAGTIMETQYF. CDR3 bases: TGTGCCAGTAGTTCCGCCGGGACAATTATGGAGACCCAGTACTTC.

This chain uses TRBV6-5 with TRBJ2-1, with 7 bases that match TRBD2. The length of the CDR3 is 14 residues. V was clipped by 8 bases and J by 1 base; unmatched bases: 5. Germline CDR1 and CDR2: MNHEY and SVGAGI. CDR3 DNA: TGTGCCAGCCAACTAGCGTTTTCCTACAATGAGCAGTTCTTC. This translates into CASQLAFSYNEQFF.

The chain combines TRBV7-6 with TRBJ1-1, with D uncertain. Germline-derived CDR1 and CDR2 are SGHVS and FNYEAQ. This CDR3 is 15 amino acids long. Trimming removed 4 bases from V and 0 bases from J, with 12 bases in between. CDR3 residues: CASSSRRGMNTEAFF. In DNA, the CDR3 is TGTGCCAGCAGCTCCCGCCGAGGCATGAACACTGAAGCTTTCTTT.

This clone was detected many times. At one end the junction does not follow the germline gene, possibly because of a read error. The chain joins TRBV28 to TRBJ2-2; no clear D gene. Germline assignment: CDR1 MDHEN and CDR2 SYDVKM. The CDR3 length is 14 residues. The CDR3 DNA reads TGTGCCAGCACTTTACTCGCGAACACCGGGGAGCTGTTTTTT. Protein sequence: CASTLLANTGELFF.

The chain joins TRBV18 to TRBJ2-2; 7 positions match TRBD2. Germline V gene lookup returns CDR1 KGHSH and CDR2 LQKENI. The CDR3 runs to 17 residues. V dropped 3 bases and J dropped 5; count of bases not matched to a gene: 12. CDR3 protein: CASSPGLPSMGTGELFF. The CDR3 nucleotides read TGTGCCAGCTCACCGGGACTACCCTCCATGGGGACCGGGGAGCTGTTTTTT.

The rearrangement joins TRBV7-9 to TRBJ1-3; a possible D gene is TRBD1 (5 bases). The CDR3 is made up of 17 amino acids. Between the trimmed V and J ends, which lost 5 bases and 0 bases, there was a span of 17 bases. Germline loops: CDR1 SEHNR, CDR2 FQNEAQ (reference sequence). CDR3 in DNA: TGTGCCAGCAGCCCAGGGCACGGACGAAGCTCTGGAAACACCATATATTTT. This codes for CASSPGHGRSSGNTIYF. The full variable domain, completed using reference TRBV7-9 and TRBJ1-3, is DTGVSQNPRHKITKRGQNVTFRCDPISEHNRLYWYRQTLGQGPEFLTYFQNEAQLEKSRLLSDRFSAERPKGSFSTLEIQRTEQGDSAMYLCASSPGHGRSSGNTIYFGEGSWLTVV.

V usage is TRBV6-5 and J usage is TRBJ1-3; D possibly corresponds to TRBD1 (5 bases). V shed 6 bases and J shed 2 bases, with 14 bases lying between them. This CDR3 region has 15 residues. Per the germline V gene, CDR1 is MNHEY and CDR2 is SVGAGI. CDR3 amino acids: CASSLYRPPGNTIYF. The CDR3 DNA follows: TGTGCCAGCAGCTTGTACAGGCCCCCTGGAAACACCATATATTTT.

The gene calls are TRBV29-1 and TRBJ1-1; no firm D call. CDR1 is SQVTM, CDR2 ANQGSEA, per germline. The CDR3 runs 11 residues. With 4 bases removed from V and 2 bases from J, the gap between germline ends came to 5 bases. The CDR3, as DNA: TGCAGCGTTGCGGTAAACACTGAAGCTTTCTTT. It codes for CSVAVNTEAFF.

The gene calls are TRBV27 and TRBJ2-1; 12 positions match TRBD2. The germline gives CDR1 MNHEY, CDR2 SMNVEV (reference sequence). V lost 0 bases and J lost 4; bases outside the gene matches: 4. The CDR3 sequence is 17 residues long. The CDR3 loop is CASSLSVGLAGYNEQFF. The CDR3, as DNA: TGTGCCAGCAGTTTATCGGTCGGACTAGCGGGGTACAATGAGCAGTTCTTC.

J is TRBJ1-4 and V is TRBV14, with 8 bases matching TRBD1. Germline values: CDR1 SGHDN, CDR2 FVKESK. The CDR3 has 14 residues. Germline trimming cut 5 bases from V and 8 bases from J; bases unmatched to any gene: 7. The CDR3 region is CASSRTGSGEKLFF. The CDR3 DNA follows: TGTGCCAGCAGCAGGACAGGGTCCGGGGAAAAACTGTTTTTT.

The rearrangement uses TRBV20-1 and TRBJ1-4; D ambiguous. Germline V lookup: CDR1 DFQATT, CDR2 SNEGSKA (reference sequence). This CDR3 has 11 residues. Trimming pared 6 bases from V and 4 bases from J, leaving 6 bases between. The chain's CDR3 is CSARFNEKLFF. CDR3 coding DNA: TGCAGTGCCCGGTTTAATGAAAAACTGTTTTTT.

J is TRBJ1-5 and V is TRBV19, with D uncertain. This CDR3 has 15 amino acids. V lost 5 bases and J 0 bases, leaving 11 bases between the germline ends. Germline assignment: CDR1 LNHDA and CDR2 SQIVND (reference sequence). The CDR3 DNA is TGTGCCAGTAGTCCGTCAGTTTATAGCAATCAGCCCCAGCATTTT. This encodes CASSPSVYSNQPQHF. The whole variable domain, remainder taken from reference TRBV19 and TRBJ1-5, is DGGITQSPKYLFRKEGQNVTLSCEQNLNHDAMYWYRQDPGQGLRLIYYSQIVNDFQKGDIAEGYSVSREKKESFPLTVTSAQKNPTAFYLCASSPSVYSNQPQHFGDGTRLSIL.

This CDR3 is CASSQTPGLAGKTDTQYF. For the CDR3, the DNA is TGTGCCAGCAGCCAAACACCGGGACTAGCGGGAAAGACAGATACGCAGTATTTT. The chain is built from TRBV3-1 (or the pseudogene TRBV3-2) and TRBJ2-3, with 13 bases matching TRBD2. The germline gives CDR1 LGHDT, CDR2 YNNKEL (reference sequence). The CDR3 has 18 residues. V lost 2 bases to trimming and J lost 3 bases; unmatched junction nucleotides: 8.

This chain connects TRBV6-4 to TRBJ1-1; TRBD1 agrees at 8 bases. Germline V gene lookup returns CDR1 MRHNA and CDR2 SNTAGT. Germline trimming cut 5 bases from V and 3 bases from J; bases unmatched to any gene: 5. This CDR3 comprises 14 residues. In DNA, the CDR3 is TGTGCCAGCAGTTACCAGACAGGGGACACTGAAGCTTTCTTT. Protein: CASSYQTGDTEAFF.

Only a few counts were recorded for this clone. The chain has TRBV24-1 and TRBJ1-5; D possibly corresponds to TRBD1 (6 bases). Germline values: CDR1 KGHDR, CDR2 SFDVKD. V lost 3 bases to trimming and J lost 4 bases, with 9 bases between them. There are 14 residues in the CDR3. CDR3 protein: CATSDPGANQPQHF. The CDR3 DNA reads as TGTGCCACCAGTGATCCAGGGGCGAATCAGCCCCAGCATTTT.

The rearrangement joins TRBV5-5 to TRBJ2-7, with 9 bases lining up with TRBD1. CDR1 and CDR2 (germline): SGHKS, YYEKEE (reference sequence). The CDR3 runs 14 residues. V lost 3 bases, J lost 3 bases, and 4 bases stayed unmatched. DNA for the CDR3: TGTGCCAGCAGCTCCGGGACAGGGATCTACGAGCAGTACTTC. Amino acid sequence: CASSSGTGIYEQYF. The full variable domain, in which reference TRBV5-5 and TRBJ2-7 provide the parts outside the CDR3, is DAGVTQSPTHLIKTRGQQVTLRCSPISGHKSVSWYQQVLGQGPQFIFQYYEKEERGRGNFPDRFSARQFPNYSSELNVNALLLGDSALYLCASSSGTGIYEQYFGPGTRLTVT.

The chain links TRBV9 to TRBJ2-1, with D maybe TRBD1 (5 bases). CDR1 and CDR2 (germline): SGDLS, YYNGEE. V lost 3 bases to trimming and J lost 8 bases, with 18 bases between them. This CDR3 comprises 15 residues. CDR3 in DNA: TGTGCCAGCAGCGGCCTAGGGGCTCCGTTATATGAGCAGTTCTTC. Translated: CASSGLGAPLYEQFF.

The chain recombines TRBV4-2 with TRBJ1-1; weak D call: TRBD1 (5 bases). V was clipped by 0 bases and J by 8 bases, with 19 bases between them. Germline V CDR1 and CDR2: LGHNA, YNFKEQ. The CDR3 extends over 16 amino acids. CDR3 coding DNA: TGTGCCAGCAGCCAAGACCCCTTGGGAGGGGCCGAAGAAGCTTTCTTT. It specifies CASSQDPLGGAEEAFF.

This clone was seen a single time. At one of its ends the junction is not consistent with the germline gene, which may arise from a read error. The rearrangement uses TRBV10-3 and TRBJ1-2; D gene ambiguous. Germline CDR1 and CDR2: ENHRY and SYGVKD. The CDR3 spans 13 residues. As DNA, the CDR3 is TGTGCCATTAGTGGCGTGGCAGGCTATGGCTACACCTTC. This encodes CAISGVAGYGYTF.

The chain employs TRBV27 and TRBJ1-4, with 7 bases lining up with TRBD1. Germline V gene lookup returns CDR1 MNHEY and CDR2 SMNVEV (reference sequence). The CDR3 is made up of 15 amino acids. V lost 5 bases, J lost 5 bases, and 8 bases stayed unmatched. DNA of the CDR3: TGTGCCAGCAGTCCCGGACAGGCGGGCAATGAAAAACTGTTTTTT. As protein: CASSPGQAGNEKLFF.

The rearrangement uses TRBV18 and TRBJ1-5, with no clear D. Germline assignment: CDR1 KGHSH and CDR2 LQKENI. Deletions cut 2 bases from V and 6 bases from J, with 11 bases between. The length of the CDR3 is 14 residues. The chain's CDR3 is CASSPVYSGQPQHF. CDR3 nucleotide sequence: TGTGCCAGCTCACCAGTTTATAGTGGTCAGCCCCAGCATTTT.

The CDR3, as DNA: TGTGCCAGCAGCCAAGTACTCGGAGGGTCCTCCTACGAGCAGTACTTC. As protein: CASSQVLGGSSYEQYF. The chain has TRBV3-1 (or the pseudogene TRBV3-2) and TRBJ2-7; a weak D match, TRBD2 (6 bases). Trimming removed 1 base from V and 0 bases from J, with 13 bases in between. This CDR3 is 16 amino acids long. CDR1 is LGHDT and CDR2 is YNNKEL in the germline V gene (reference sequence).